This T cell receptor (beta chain) was identified in a study of cytomegalovirus exposure and HLA in healthy donors. The CDR3 is made up of 14 amino acids. In germline, CDR1 is SGHAT, CDR2 FQNNGV. V was cut by 3 bases and J by 1 base, with 9 bases left in between. The method was immunoSEQ multiplex PCR; TCRdb's version includes in-frame clones alone and lacks a portion of them. The repertoire holds about 120,000 clones, with approximately 87% as singletons. Study-level findings and limits: Three chains linked to CMV were shown in vitro to be specific for CMV antigens. The study designated 150 or so TCR beta chains cytomegalovirus-associated. Rare sequences made up most TCRs, while some public TCRs were found in many donors.

Remarks on this clone: The antigen remains unidentified.

The receptor's source is a woman aged 25 to 45 in good health and CMV-seronegative. The chain is built from TRBV11-2 and TRBJ1-2; D gene uncertain. Sequencing used PBMCs. CDR3 nucleotide sequence: TGTGCCAGCAGCTTGCGGGGTAATAACTATGGCTACACCTTC. Residues: CASSLRGNNYGYTF.